These T cell receptor beta chains were read from a single sample in a study of OX40 agonist ivuxolimab in advanced cancers. The assay was immunoSEQ multiplex PCR, and TCRdb's table has in-frame clones only and misses some. The sample yields approximately 32,000 clones, around 90% seen once. The sample consisted of CD4+ or CD8+ T cells sorted from blood, taken in a trial of the OX40 agonist ivuxolimab. The origin of the receptors is an adult with an advanced solid tumor such as melanoma, head and neck, liver or kidney cancer. The CDR3 runs from the conserved cysteine through the conserved F or W. D genes are given only for firm matches. The size field is filled for only some rows; it gives once, few, many or a size class.

-,TRBV7-9,TRBJ2-1,-,TGTGCCAGCAGCGTAGGGGTCAATGAGCAGTTCTTC,CASSVGVNEQFF
-,TRBV29-1,TRBJ2-5,TRBD2,TGCAGCCATCCTTCGGAGAGCGGGGGGCCAAAAATCCCACAAGAGACCCAGTACTTC,CSHPSESGGPKIPQETQYF
-,TRBV19,TRBJ1-2,TRBD1,TGTGCCAGTTTTGGAGGGACAGGATCCTATGGCTACACCTTC,CASFGGTGSYGYTF
-,TRBV28,TRBJ2-5,TRBD1,TGTGCCAGCAGTTTATCCCCAGGGGGAGAGACCCAGTACTTC,CASSLSPGGETQYF
-,TRBV27,TRBJ2-1,-,TGTGCCAGCAGTTTAGGTCAGGGGCCCCGCTCCTACAATGAGCAGTTCTTC,CASSLGQGPRSYNEQFF
-,TRBV18,TRBJ1-2,-,TGTGCCAGCTCACCCCTCGACAGACCCTATGGCTACACCTTC,CASSPLDRPYGYTF
-,TRBV28,TRBJ2-5,TRBD2,TGTGCCAGCACCCCGGCGGGGGACCGTCGATCGCGGTACTTC,CASTPAGDRRSRYF
-,TRBV28,TRBJ2-6,-,TGTGCCAGCAGTTTTGAGAGCTCTGGGGCCAACGTCCTGACTTTC,CASSFESSGANVLTF
-,TRBV7-2,TRBJ2-5,-,TGTGCCAGCACCCCGGGACGCAACCAAGAGACCCAGTACTTC,CASTPGRNQETQYF
few,TRBV7-9,TRBJ1-6,TRBD1,TGTGCCAGCAGCCCGACAGGGATTGGATCACCCCTCCACTTT,CASSPTGIGSPLHF
-,TRBV5-1,TRBJ2-3,TRBD2,TGCGCCAGCAGCCCTGGGCCTAGCGGGGGGTACACAGATACGCAGTATTTT,CASSPGPSGGYTDTQYF